The 28 T cell receptor beta chains below come from one sample, sequenced in a study of T-cell reconstitution after alpha-beta-depleted transplantation in children. A library of TCRbeta sequences, prepared with unique molecular identifiers, was generated. In TCRdb, the PCR reads were re-called with MiXCR into one record per CDR3 protein. The data show approximately 82,000 distinct CDR3 sequences, about a sixth seen once. The specimen comprised PBMCs, mostly from graft donor cells, sampled 360 days after TCRalphabeta/CD19-depleted stem cell transplant. The receptors derive from a male patient between 2 and 9 years old who had a stem cell transplant for acute lymphoblastic leukemia, so the T cells may come from the graft donor.

The rearrangement uses TRBV24-1 and TRBJ2-2; D is unresolved. The CDR3 covers 12 residues. Between the trimmed V and J ends, which lost 4 bases and 5 bases, there was a span of 4 bases. Germline CDR1 reads KGHDR; CDR2 reads SFDVKD. The CDR3: CATSEVTGELFF. The CDR3 region has the DNA TGTGCCACCAGTGAAGTAACCGGGGAGCTGTTTTTT.

The chain couples TRBV5-1 to TRBJ2-7; no definite D call. V was shortened by 1 base and J by 7 bases, with 15 bases between the two germline ends. Germline lookup yields CDR1 SGHRS and CDR2 YFSETQ. The CDR3 sequence is 14 residues long. The DNA of the CDR3 is TGCGCCAGCAGCTTGTACAGAGCATGGGGTGAGCAGTACTTC. Translating it yields CASSLYRAWGEQYF.

This clonotype has more than one count but fewer than ten. The chain uses TRBV28 and TRBJ2-6; D uncertain. With 6 bases removed from V and 1 base from J, the gap between germline ends came to 13 bases. CDR1 and CDR2 from the germline V gene are MDHEN and SYDVKM. The CDR3 contains 16 residues. Here the CDR3 DNA reads TGTGCCAGCAGCTCATCAAGAGTATCTGGGGCCAACGTCCTGACTTTC. The encoded protein is CASSSSRVSGANVLTF. The complete variable domain, with remaining parts taken from reference TRBV28 and TRBJ2-6, reads DVKVTQSSRYLVKRTGEKVFLECVQDMDHENMFWYRQDPGLGLRLIYFSYDVKMKEKGDIPEGYSVSREKKERFSLILESASTNQTSMYLCASSSSRVSGANVLTFGAGSRLTVL.

This clonotype showed up just a few times. The chain combines TRBV4-1 with TRBJ1-2; D gene ambiguous. Germline lookup yields CDR1 MGHRA and CDR2 YSYEKL. CDR3 size: 15 residues. V was shortened by 1 base and J by 8 bases, with 17 bases between the two germline ends. As DNA, the CDR3 is TGCGCCAGCAGCCAAGTTAGTATAGGGTCTCGCGGCTACACCTTC. Translating it yields CASSQVSIGSRGYTF.

The gene calls are TRBV5-8 and TRBJ2-1; D is unresolved. CDR1 SGHTS and CDR2 YDEGEE come from the germline V gene. V lost 1 base and J 0 bases, leaving 11 bases between the germline ends. This CDR3 comprises 16 residues. CDR3 sequence reads: CASSLRQPSSYNEQFF. CDR3 nucleotides: TGTGCCAGCAGCTTGAGACAACCGAGCTCCTACAATGAGCAGTTCTTC.

This clonotype was seen a handful of times. The V and J genes are TRBV10-3 and TRBJ2-7; D ambiguous. V was trimmed by 3 bases and J by 2 bases, leaving 5 bases between them. This CDR3 spans 12 amino acids. Germline values: CDR1 ENHRY, CDR2 SYGVKD. The CDR3 DNA follows: TGTGCCATCAGTGATATGGCCTACGAGCAGTACTTC. Translation gives CAISDMAYEQYF.

The V gene is TRBV11-2, the J gene TRBJ2-7; 12 bases align to TRBD2. CDR1 and CDR2 (germline): SGHAT, FQNNGV. The V and J ends lost 0 bases and 3 bases, in that order; junction bases with no gene match: 9. CDR3 size: 18 residues. The CDR3: CASSLDGLAGGPIYEQYF. Here the CDR3 DNA reads TGTGCCAGCAGCTTAGATGGCCTAGCGGGAGGGCCAATCTACGAGCAGTACTTC.

The gene calls are TRBV11-3 and TRBJ2-1; the D is unclear. Trimming removed 1 base from V and 9 bases from J, with 16 bases in between. The CDR3 loop spans 15 amino acids. In germline, CDR1 is SGHNT, CDR2 YENEEA. The CDR3 protein is CASSLGPRSSSEQFF. In DNA, the CDR3 is TGTGCCAGCAGCTTAGGTCCCAGGTCCAGTAGTGAGCAGTTCTTC.

This chain uses TRBV6-1 with TRBJ2-1; 7 nucleotides match TRBD1. The junction had 10 bases not matched to a gene; V was cut back by 5 bases and J by 3 bases. The CDR3 contains 16 residues. Germline V lookup: CDR1 MNHNS, CDR2 SASEGT. DNA for the CDR3: TGTGCCAGCAGTACCCCCACAGGGGCCTACTACAATGAGCAGTTCTTC. Translating it yields CASSTPTGAYYNEQFF.

This clonotype was picked up a small number of times. The chain employs TRBV7-6 and TRBJ1-1; possibly TRBD1 for D (6 bases). V shed 5 bases and J shed 4 bases, with 17 bases lying between them. The CDR3 is 15 amino acids. The germline gives CDR1 SGHVS, CDR2 FNYEAQ. The CDR3 here is CASSIGGHHPTEAFF. CDR3 sequence (DNA): TGTGCCAGCAGCATTGGGGGACACCACCCCACTGAAGCTTTCTTT.

In its sample, this clonotype was seen a few times. The genes are TRBV24-1 and TRBJ2-5; weak D call: TRBD2 (7 bases). Germline values: CDR1 KGHDR, CDR2 SFDVKD. The CDR3 loop spans 15 amino acids. Trimming shortened V by 9 bases and J by 7 bases, and 23 bases separated the two germline ends. CDR3 protein: CATADGGQRGGTQYF. The CDR3 DNA reads TGTGCCACCGCGGACGGGGGGCAGCGAGGGGGGACCCAGTACTTC.

At least ten counts were recorded for this clonotype. The chain is built from TRBV20-1 and TRBJ2-3; 11 nucleotides align to TRBD2. J lost 3 bases, V lost 7 bases, and 12 bases had no gene match. Germline assignment: CDR1 DFQATT and CDR2 SNEGSKA (reference sequence). The CDR3 is 16 amino acids. The chain's CDR3 is CSVLQGTSGPTDTQYF. The CDR3 DNA reads TGCAGTGTTCTCCAGGGGACTAGCGGCCCGACAGATACGCAGTATTTT.

This rearrangement joins TRBV29-1 to TRBJ2-1; 9 bases fit TRBD1. The ends lost 5 bases at V and 8 bases at J; junction bases unmatched: 4. The CDR3 runs to 12 residues. CDR1 is SQVTM and CDR2 is ANQGSEA in the germline V gene. CDR3 in DNA: TGCAGCGTTAGGGACAGGGAGGATGAGCAGTTCTTC. Its translation: CSVRDREDEQFF.

This chain joins TRBV5-1 and TRBJ2-7; D possibly uses TRBD1 or TRBD2 (5 bases each). From germline, CDR1 is SGHRS and CDR2 YFSETQ. With 2 bases removed from V and 4 bases from J, the gap between germline ends came to 13 bases. CDR3 length equals 14 residues. The CDR3 nucleotides are TGCGCCAGCAGCTTACCCGGGACGTCGTACGAGCAGTACTTC. Amino acid sequence: CASSLPGTSYEQYF. Drawing the rest from reference TRBV5-1 and TRBJ2-7, the complete variable domain is KAGVTQTPRYLIKTRGQQVTLSCSPISGHRSVSWYQQTPGQGLQFLFEYFSETQRNKGNFPGRFSGRQFSNSRSEMNVSTLELGDSALYLCASSLPGTSYEQYFGPGTRLTVT.

The chain is built from TRBV28 and TRBJ1-5, with D perhaps matching TRBD1 (6 bases). Trimming took 3 bases from V and 5 from J, leaving 11 bases between them. The germline CDR1 and CDR2 sequences are MDHEN and SYDVKM. The CDR3 has 14 amino acids. CDR3 region: CASSFSGAHQPQHF. CDR3 coding DNA: TGTGCCAGCAGTTTTTCGGGGGCGCATCAGCCCCAGCATTTT.

V and J are TRBV11-1 and TRBJ2-1, with a tentative D call TRBD2 (5 bases). The CDR3 is 16 residues long. The germline V gene has CDR1 SGHAT and CDR2 FQDESV (reference sequence). V was clipped by 5 bases and J by 3 bases, with 17 bases between them. The CDR3 coding sequence is TGTGCCAGCAGCATGAGCGTGGCACTAGGCTACAATGAGCAGTTCTTC. This translates into CASSMSVALGYNEQFF.

This clonotype was counted between two and nine times. The chain uses TRBV19 and TRBJ2-1, with 12 bases identical to TRBD2. With 3 bases clipped from V and 6 bases from J, the junction kept 12 bases outside the gene matches. The CDR3 sequence is 18 residues long. Looked up from germline, CDR1 is LNHDA and CDR2 is SQIVND (reference sequence). CDR3: CASSILPTSGRRFNEQFF. CDR3 in DNA: TGTGCCAGTAGTATCCTCCCTACTAGCGGGAGGCGGTTCAATGAGCAGTTCTTC.

In its sample, this clonotype was seen many times. The chain has TRBV9 and TRBJ1-2; D remains unclear. CDR1 and CDR2 (germline): SGDLS, YYNGEE. The CDR3 totals 14 residues. V was shortened by 0 bases and J by 9 bases, with 15 bases between the two germline ends. The DNA for the CDR3 is TGTGCCAGCAGCGTAGTGACGGGTATCGCACGCTACACCTTC. Its translation is CASSVVTGIARYTF.

This clonotype was counted only a few times. J is TRBJ2-3 and V is TRBV5-1; 7 bases line up with TRBD2. The CDR3 has 20 residues. The germline V gene has CDR1 SGHRS and CDR2 YFSETQ. J gave up 0 bases and V 5 bases, and 21 bases lay outside the gene matches. Here the CDR3 reads CASRFQPKTSRLASTDTQYF. The CDR3, as DNA: TGCGCCAGCAGATTTCAACCCAAAACCTCAAGACTAGCTAGCACAGATACGCAGTATTTT.

CDR3 residues: CSARKAPLAVPAKNIQYF. In DNA, the CDR3 is TGCAGTGCTAGGAAAGCCCCACTAGCGGTCCCAGCCAAAAACATTCAGTACTTC. This chain joins TRBV20-1 and TRBJ2-4; 8 nucleotides align to TRBD2. Unmatched junction bases numbered 13, after V lost 3 bases and J lost 0 bases. Per germline, CDR1 DFQATT and CDR2 SNEGSKA (reference sequence). This CDR3 is 18 amino acids long.

The chain recombines TRBV7-9 with TRBJ2-1; D gene unclear. This CDR3 contains 14 residues. Trimming left V 3 bases short and J 9 bases short, with 15 bases between. From germline, CDR1 is SEHNR and CDR2 FQNEAQ (reference sequence). CDR3 DNA sequence: TGTGCCAGCAGCTTCGGTGGAGTTTGGGGTGAGCAGTTCTTC. This codes for CASSFGGVWGEQFF. The full variable domain, completed using reference TRBV7-9 and TRBJ2-1, is DTGVSQNPRHKITKRGQNVTFRCDPISEHNRLYWYRQTLGQGPEFLTYFQNEAQLEKSRLLSDRFSAERPKGSFSTLEIQRTEQGDSAMYLCASSFGGVWGEQFFGPGTRLTVL.

The rearrangement links TRBV30 to TRBJ1-1, with a possible D match to TRBD1 (5 bases). The V end lost 0 bases, the J end lost 2 bases, and 7 bases lay between the germline ends. The CDR3 runs 13 residues. Germline assignment: CDR1 GTSNPN and CDR2 SVGIG (reference sequence). The CDR3 sequence: CAWSVRGNTEAFF. CDR3 coding DNA: TGTGCCTGGAGTGTAAGGGGTAACACTGAAGCTTTCTTT.

Ten or more counts support this clonotype. The chain recombines TRBV5-1 with TRBJ2-1, with 9 bases identical to TRBD1. Germline-derived CDR1 and CDR2 are SGHRS and YFSETQ. This CDR3 region has 15 residues. With V trimmed by 5 bases and J by 2 bases, 5 bases remained unmatched. CDR3 in DNA: TGCGCCAGCAGAATGGGACAGGGTACCTACAATGAGCAGTTCTTC. As protein: CASRMGQGTYNEQFF.

This chain links TRBV3-1 with TRBJ2-7; no clear D. Germline assignment: CDR1 LGHDT and CDR2 YNNKEL (reference sequence). Trimming pared 1 base from V and 5 bases from J, leaving 3 bases between. This CDR3 comprises 11 residues. CDR3 sequence (DNA): TGTGCCAGCAGCCAAGTTCACGAGCAGTACTTC. It yields the protein CASSQVHEQYF.

This chain connects TRBV11-2 to TRBJ2-3; D call uncertain. This CDR3 has 16 residues. In germline, CDR1 is SGHAT, CDR2 FQNNGV. V lost 3 bases and J 0 bases, leaving 13 bases between the germline ends. The chain's CDR3 is CASSFLSTASTDTQYF. CDR3 bases: TGTGCCAGCAGCTTCCTTAGCACCGCTAGCACAGATACGCAGTATTTT.

J is TRBJ2-1 and V is TRBV20-1; 12 bases agree with TRBD2. After removal of 1 base from V and 8 bases from J, the junction contained 6 bases not matched to a gene. This CDR3 is 15 amino acids long. Germline V gives CDR1 DFQATT, CDR2 SNEGSKA (reference sequence). Written as DNA, the CDR3 is TGCAGTGCTAGAGGGACTAGCGGGAATTTACATGAGCAGTTCTTC. Residues: CSARGTSGNLHEQFF.

This clonotype appeared many times. The chain uses TRBV5-6 and TRBJ2-5; 8 nucleotides match TRBD2. The germline V gene encodes CDR1 SGHDT and CDR2 YYEEEE. The J segment lost 5 bases and the V segment lost 4 bases, leaving 13 bases of the junction unmatched. There are 16 residues in the CDR3. CDR3 residues: CASSKLLGTREETQYF. CDR3 in DNA: TGTGCCAGCAGCAAATTACTCGGGACTAGAGAGGAGACCCAGTACTTC.

The genes are TRBV24-1 and TRBJ2-1, with a weak D call TRBD2 (5 bases). The germline CDR1 and CDR2 sequences are KGHDR and SFDVKD. The CDR3 length is 17 residues. Deletions cut 3 bases from V and 0 bases from J, with 14 bases between. CDR3 bases: TGTGCCACCAGTGATGTGTCGGGGTTACGCTCCTACAATGAGCAGTTCTTC. It translates to CATSDVSGLRSYNEQFF.